These 24 T cell receptor beta chains originate from one sample sequenced in a study of T cell responses to AZD1222 COVID-19 vaccine. The table came from immunoSEQ multiplex PCR; TCRdb's copy has only in-frame clones and leaves some out. Seen here are fewer than 75,000 clones, around 90% observed once, and the top ten hold 6.3%. This specimen was peripheral blood, taken 28 days after the second dose of the MenACWY control vaccine. These receptors all stem from an adult who received the MenACWY meningococcal vaccine as a control.

In its sample, this clone was seen once. The chain is built from TRBV6-6 and TRBJ1-6; unclear D gene. CDR1 is MNHNY and CDR2 is SVGAGI in the germline V gene (reference sequence). The CDR3 is made up of 14 amino acids. V lost 5 bases and J 5 bases, leaving 10 bases between the germline ends. The CDR3 DNA follows: TGTGCCAGCAGTCGACCCGGAGATAATTCACCCCTCCACTTT. Protein: CASSRPGDNSPLHF.

V usage is TRBV28 and J usage is TRBJ1-2; D is ambiguous. Between the trimmed V and J ends, which lost 6 bases and 8 bases, there was a span of 19 bases. This CDR3 contains 14 residues. Germline CDR1 is MDHEN and CDR2 is SYDVKM. The CDR3 DNA reads as TGTGCCAGCAGCAAGCCCCAGGTAGCCCGAGGCTACACCTTC. Amino acid sequence: CASSKPQVARGYTF.

The rearrangement joins TRBV2 to TRBJ1-4, with D perhaps TRBD1 (5 bases). CDR1 is SNHLY and CDR2 is FYNNEI in the germline V gene. The CDR3 has 19 residues. V was shortened by 2 bases and J by 0 bases, with 19 bases between the two germline ends. The DNA for the CDR3 is TGTGCCAGCAGTGAAACTTTAGGGACTGTCAGACCAACTAATGAAAAACTGTTTTTT. This codes for CASSETLGTVRPTNEKLFF.

This clone was counted a single time. The chain combines TRBV29-1 with TRBJ2-5; D ambiguous. This CDR3 has 15 amino acids. Germline assignment: CDR1 SQVTM and CDR2 ANQGSEA. V gave up 3 bases and J gave up 0 bases, with 14 bases separating them. DNA for the CDR3: TGCAGCGTTGAGGGTGTAGGCGGAAACCAAGAGACCCAGTACTTC. Amino acid sequence: CSVEGVGGNQETQYF.

This chain connects TRBV9 to TRBJ1-2; D not certain. The CDR3 consists of 13 residues. The germline gives CDR1 SGDLS, CDR2 YYNGEE. With 0 bases removed from V and 4 bases from J, the gap between germline ends came to 7 bases. The CDR3 bases are TGTGCCAGCAGCGTAGGGGGTGGCTATGGCTACACCTTC. Its translation: CASSVGGGYGYTF.

This CDR3 is CASSPSGVPGAGELFF. In DNA form, the CDR3 reads TGTGCCAGCAGCCCATCAGGGGTCCCAGGGGCCGGGGAGCTGTTTTTT. The chain uses TRBV7-7 and TRBJ2-2; possibly TRBD1 for D (6 bases). This CDR3 spans 16 amino acids. In germline, CDR1 is SSHAT, CDR2 FNYEAQ (reference sequence). V gave up 5 bases and J gave up 6 bases, with 19 bases separating them. Looking up the rest from reference TRBV7-7 and TRBJ2-2 gives the full variable domain: GAGVSQSPRYKVTKRGQDVTLRCDPISSHATLYWYQQALGQGPEFLTYFNYEAQPDKSGLPSDRFSAERPEGSISTLTIQRTEQRDSAMYRCASSPSGVPGAGELFFGEGSRLTVL.

The chain has TRBV2 and TRBJ1-1; D unresolved. Trimming took 9 bases from V and 5 from J, leaving 10 bases between them. Germline assignment: CDR1 SNHLY and CDR2 FYNNEI. The CDR3 has 11 amino acids. DNA of the CDR3: TGTGCCAGAGAAGTCGGGACTGAAGCTTTCTTT. Translating gives CAREVGTEAFF.

The chain recombines TRBV7-8 with TRBJ2-5; D perhaps matches TRBD2 (5 bases). The CDR3 covers 13 residues. Germline CDR1 reads SGHVS; CDR2 reads FQNEAQ. Trimming removed 3 bases at V and 3 bases at J, with 8 bases between. This chain's CDR3 is CASSFWGEETQYF. The CDR3, as DNA: TGTGCCAGCAGCTTCTGGGGAGAAGAGACCCAGTACTTC.

The V gene is TRBV6-1, the J gene TRBJ1-2; D gene ambiguous. The V gene lost 0 bases and the J gene lost 1 base, with 9 bases spanning the gap. The CDR3 is made up of 15 amino acids. Germline V gene data show CDR1 as MNHNS and CDR2 as SASEGT. The CDR3, as DNA: TGTGCCAGCAGTGAAGCTCACGTAGATAACTATGGCTACACCTTC. Translated: CASSEAHVDNYGYTF.

This clone has a handful of counts. V is TRBV15 and J is TRBJ1-2; 7 bases line up with TRBD1. This CDR3 is built from 14 residues. Germline V lookup: CDR1 LNHNV, CDR2 YYDKDF (reference sequence). The J segment lost 3 bases and the V segment lost 8 bases, leaving 9 bases of the junction unmatched. Here the CDR3 DNA reads TGTGCCACCCTAAGAGACAGGGTGGACTATGGCTACACCTTC. It codes for CATLRDRVDYGYTF. The full variable domain, rest sourced from reference TRBV15 and TRBJ1-2, is DAMVIQNPRYQVTQFGKPVTLSCSQTLNHNVMYWYQQKSSQAPKLLFHYYDKDFNNEADTPDNFQSRRPNTSFCFLDIRSPGLGDTAMYLCATLRDRVDYGYTFGSGTRLTVV.

As DNA, the CDR3 is TGTGCCAGTATAGTTCCGAATGGAAACACCATATATTTT. Translated, it gives CASIVPNGNTIYF. The chain carries TRBV19 and TRBJ1-3; D gene ambiguous. V was clipped by 7 bases and J by 3 bases, with 10 bases between them. The CDR3 loop spans 13 amino acids. Per germline, CDR1 LNHDA and CDR2 SQIVND (reference sequence).

The chain has TRBV19 and TRBJ1-1; D gene ambiguous. The CDR3 extends over 14 amino acids. The germline CDR1 and CDR2 sequences are LNHDA and SQIVND (reference sequence). Trimming removed 6 bases from V and 1 base from J, with 12 bases in between. CDR3 DNA sequence: TGTGCCAGTAGCACAGAACTAAGGAACACTGAAGCTTTCTTT. Its translation: CASSTELRNTEAFF. The full variable domain, completed using reference TRBV19 and TRBJ1-1, is DGGITQSPKYLFRKEGQNVTLSCEQNLNHDAMYWYRQDPGQGLRLIYYSQIVNDFQKGDIAEGYSVSREKKESFPLTVTSAQKNPTAFYLCASSTELRNTEAFFGQGTRLTVV.

In this sample, this clone turned up a few times. The CDR3 DNA is TGTGCCAGCAGCAGACCTAACACTGAAGCTTTCTTT. Translated: CASSRPNTEAFF. The chain recombines TRBV14 with TRBJ1-1; D ambiguous. Germline loops: CDR1 SGHDN, CDR2 FVKESK. Trimming pared 5 bases from V and 2 bases from J, leaving 6 bases between. The CDR3 has 12 residues.

The V gene is TRBV7-9, the J gene TRBJ2-3, with TRBD1 as a possible D gene (6 bases). The CDR3 has 14 residues. Trimming stripped 3 bases from V and 6 bases from J, with 13 bases between. Germline V gene data show CDR1 as SEHNR and CDR2 as FQNEAQ (reference sequence). CDR3: CASSLQGISDTQYF. CDR3 nucleotide sequence: TGTGCCAGCAGCTTGCAGGGGATCTCGGATACGCAGTATTTT.

The chain carries TRBV12-5 and TRBJ2-1; TRBD2 matches at 7 bases. The germline CDR1 and CDR2 sequences are LGHNT and FRNRAP. Unmatched junction bases numbered 4, after V lost 2 bases and J lost 0 bases. This CDR3 comprises 16 residues. This CDR3 is CASGLWEGSSYNEQFF. CDR3 nucleotide sequence: TGTGCTAGTGGTTTGTGGGAGGGGAGCTCCTACAATGAGCAGTTCTTC. The full variable domain, with the rest looked up from reference TRBV12-5 and TRBJ2-1, is DARVTQTPRHKVTEMGQEVTMRCQPILGHNTVFWYRQTMMQGLELLAYFRNRAPLDDSGMPKDRFSAEMPDATLATLKIQPSEPRDSAVYFCASGLWEGSSYNEQFFGPGTRLTVL.

This clone occurred a few times. This chain joins TRBV7-2 and TRBJ2-5; TRBD1 aligns across 8 bases. J lost 4 bases, V lost 1 base, and 5 bases had no gene match. The CDR3 is 15 amino acids. The germline V gene has CDR1 SGHTA and CDR2 FQGNSA. DNA for the CDR3: TGTGCCAGCAGCTTAGACCCGGGACAGGCAGAGACCCAGTACTTC. Protein sequence: CASSLDPGQAETQYF.

This clone was found once. The CDR3 loop reads CASSLKGAGELFF. In nucleotides, the CDR3 is TGTGCCAGCAGTTTAAAGGGGGCCGGGGAGCTGTTTTTT. The chain joins TRBV12-3 or TRBV12-4 to TRBJ2-2, with D tentatively TRBD1 (6 bases). Trimming cost V 2 bases and J 6 bases, with 7 bases left between them. The CDR3 has 13 amino acids.

The chain couples TRBV5-1 to TRBJ2-5; 14 positions agree with TRBD2. Germline V CDR1 and CDR2: SGHRS, YFSETQ. This CDR3 contains 16 residues. V dropped 4 bases and J dropped 5; count of bases not matched to a gene: 7. The CDR3: CASSLHRLAGGETQYF. The CDR3 DNA reads TGCGCCAGCAGCCTTCACCGACTAGCGGGAGGGGAGACCCAGTACTTC.

This clone was recorded once. This chain connects TRBV4-1 to TRBJ2-1; TRBD2 agrees at 13 bases. This CDR3 has 17 amino acids. Germline V gene lookup returns CDR1 MGHRA and CDR2 YSYEKL. J gave up 5 bases and V 4 bases, and 8 bases lay outside the gene matches. The DNA of the CDR3 is TGCGCCAGCAGCCTAAGGACTAGCGGGAGTTCCGACAATGAGCAGTTCTTC. This translates into CASSLRTSGSSDNEQFF.

The V gene is TRBV6-6, the J gene TRBJ1-1; D remains ambiguous. CDR1 and CDR2 (germline): MNHNY, SVGAGI (reference sequence). The CDR3 consists of 12 residues. V was pared by 2 bases and J by 5 bases, with 6 bases between. CDR3 region: CASSYGGTEAFF. The CDR3 bases are TGTGCCAGCAGTTACGGTGGGACTGAAGCTTTCTTT.

The sample holds a few counts of this clone. The rearrangement uses TRBV30 and TRBJ1-1; perhaps TRBD1 as D (5 bases). This CDR3 spans 13 amino acids. The V end lost 0 bases, the J end lost 6 bases, and 11 bases lay between the germline ends. Germline V CDR1 and CDR2: GTSNPN, SVGIG (reference sequence). In DNA form, the CDR3 reads TGTGCCTGGAGTGTTATGAGGGACGCTGAAGCTTTCTTT. Translated, it gives CAWSVMRDAEAFF.

V usage is TRBV6-5 and J usage is TRBJ2-2, with D tentatively TRBD1 (6 bases). The ends were cut back, 2 bases at V and 1 base at J, with 8 bases in the middle. The germline V gene encodes CDR1 MNHEY and CDR2 SVGAGI. The CDR3 is made up of 15 amino acids. Here the CDR3 DNA reads TGTGCCAGCAGTTACGACAGGCGGAACACCGGGGAGCTGTTTTTT. Encoded protein: CASSYDRRNTGELFF.

The CDR3 region is CARPLGLAVQETQYF. The DNA for the CDR3 is TGCGCCAGGCCTTTGGGACTAGCGGTCCAAGAGACCCAGTACTTC. The chain joins TRBV4-1 to TRBJ2-5, with 11 bases fitting TRBD2. Germline assignment: CDR1 MGHRA and CDR2 YSYEKL. CDR3 length equals 15 residues. V shed 9 bases, J shed 1 base, and the junction held 7 bases outside the gene matches.

The table lists this clone with a few counts. The chain carries TRBV7-8 and TRBJ1-1, with 9 bases identical to TRBD1. Germline V gene data show CDR1 as SGHVS and CDR2 as FQNEAQ. V lost 5 bases to trimming and J lost 4 bases; unmatched junction nucleotides: 11. CDR3 length equals 16 residues. CDR3 DNA: TGTGCCAGCAGCGGCCGCCGGGACAGGGCAGGCACTGAAGCTTTCTTT. The encoded protein is CASSGRRDRAGTEAFF.